The rows below give T cell receptor beta chains drawn from one sample of a study of early T cells in non-severe SARS-CoV-2 infection. TCRdb called the 5' RACE reads again in MiXCR, with one record for every CDR3 protein. Counted here are 100,000 or so distinct CDR3 sequences, less than 15% occurring once; the ten biggest clones make up about 6%. The sequenced material came from whole blood. These receptors all come from an adult who was a healthcare worker with PCR-confirmed SARS-CoV-2 infection or an uninfected control (not recorded which). The conserved cysteine and the conserved F or W are not part of the CDR3 here. Each record gives: V gene, clone size, CDR3 length, J gene, CDR3 protein. A clone size is listed for some rows: how often the clone was seen (once, few, many), or a class if it is expanded.

V gene: TRBV7-9
clone size: many
CDR3 length: 10
J gene: TRBJ2-5
CDR3 protein: ASSSQGETQY

V gene: TRBV7-7
clone size: many
CDR3 length: 12
J gene: TRBJ2-2
CDR3 protein: ASSLDLNTGELF

V gene: TRBV12-3/TRBV12-4
clone size: -
CDR3 length: 14
J gene: TRBJ2-3
CDR3 protein: ASSWRRSGKGDTQY

V gene: TRBV20-1
clone size: few
CDR3 length: 12
J gene: TRBJ2-3
CDR3 protein: SRDSIKDTDTQY

V gene: TRBV2
clone size: -
CDR3 length: 10
J gene: TRBJ2-7
CDR3 protein: ASSESRYEQY

V gene: TRBV28
clone size: -
CDR3 length: 12
J gene: TRBJ2-1
CDR3 protein: ASGLAQGAGEQF

V gene: TRBV12-3/TRBV12-4
clone size: -
CDR3 length: 12
J gene: TRBJ1-5
CDR3 protein: ASSFGGTNQPQH

V gene: TRBV12-3/TRBV12-4
clone size: few
CDR3 length: 11
J gene: TRBJ1-1
CDR3 protein: ASSQGQNTEAF

V gene: TRBV29-1
clone size: few
CDR3 length: 13
J gene: TRBJ2-5
CDR3 protein: SVQPGLAYRETQY

V gene: TRBV7-9
clone size: few
CDR3 length: 13
J gene: TRBJ1-2
CDR3 protein: ASSLSSGQVYGYT

V gene: TRBV29-1
clone size: once
CDR3 length: 8
J gene: TRBJ2-1
CDR3 protein: SVANNEQF

V gene: TRBV12-3/TRBV12-4
clone size: few
CDR3 length: 15
J gene: TRBJ2-2
CDR3 protein: AIRGTSGNSNTGELF

V gene: TRBV7-6
clone size: -
CDR3 length: 13
J gene: TRBJ2-4
CDR3 protein: ASSLGGRAKNIQY

V gene: TRBV20-1
clone size: few
CDR3 length: 11
J gene: TRBJ1-3
CDR3 protein: SVLTFPGNTIY

V gene: TRBV9
clone size: many
CDR3 length: 12
J gene: TRBJ2-3
CDR3 protein: ASSVNLAGDTQY

V gene: TRBV3-1
clone size: few
CDR3 length: 13
J gene: TRBJ2-7
CDR3 protein: ASSQLPGQDVEQY

V gene: TRBV27
clone size: few
CDR3 length: 11
J gene: TRBJ2-7
CDR3 protein: ASGETKFYEQY

V gene: TRBV20-1
clone size: many
CDR3 length: 14
J gene: TRBJ1-2
CDR3 protein: SARVLDRAANYGYT

V gene: TRBV7-2
clone size: many
CDR3 length: 13
J gene: TRBJ2-1
CDR3 protein: ASSFGQAVYNEQF

V gene: TRBV9
clone size: -
CDR3 length: 8
J gene: TRBJ2-1
CDR3 protein: ASSGGEQF

V gene: TRBV10-3
clone size: few
CDR3 length: 12
J gene: TRBJ2-5
CDR3 protein: ANPGQGAGETQY

V gene: TRBV7-6
clone size: few
CDR3 length: 13
J gene: TRBJ2-2
CDR3 protein: ASSYMTTNTGELF

V gene: TRBV11-2
clone size: many
CDR3 length: 16
J gene: TRBJ2-7
CDR3 protein: ASSLNRGWKDFAYEQY

V gene: TRBV28
clone size: -
CDR3 length: 13
J gene: TRBJ2-2
CDR3 protein: ASRTGTGDAGELF

V gene: TRBV7-9
clone size: many
CDR3 length: 13
J gene: TRBJ2-1
CDR3 protein: ASSLAQTGGDEQF

V gene: TRBV3-1
clone size: few
CDR3 length: 12
J gene: TRBJ2-4
CDR3 protein: ASSHTSGRNIQY

V gene: TRBV30
clone size: few
CDR3 length: 10
J gene: TRBJ2-7
CDR3 protein: ASSGGGYEQY

V gene: TRBV5-1
clone size: many
CDR3 length: 15
J gene: TRBJ2-7
CDR3 protein: ASSLAGTTSSKSEQY

V gene: TRBV7-9
clone size: many
CDR3 length: 11
J gene: TRBJ2-7
CDR3 protein: ASSPSPIYEQY

V gene: TRBV6-5
clone size: many
CDR3 length: 12
J gene: TRBJ1-2
CDR3 protein: ASSYSGMDRGYT

V gene: TRBV28
clone size: -
CDR3 length: 12
J gene: TRBJ2-7
CDR3 protein: ASSPPGDSHEQY

V gene: TRBV5-1
clone size: few
CDR3 length: 15
J gene: TRBJ2-1
CDR3 protein: ASSLSGTGGSYNEQF

V gene: TRBV24-1
clone size: -
CDR3 length: 14
J gene: TRBJ2-1
CDR3 protein: ATSDLLGTSANEQF

V gene: TRBV28
clone size: many
CDR3 length: 13
J gene: TRBJ2-3
CDR3 protein: ASTPLEEVRDTQY

V gene: TRBV28
clone size: -
CDR3 length: 11
J gene: TRBJ2-7
CDR3 protein: ASRTGAPNEQY

V gene: TRBV28
clone size: -
CDR3 length: 13
J gene: TRBJ2-3
CDR3 protein: ATRGAQASTDTQY

V gene: TRBV20-1
clone size: few
CDR3 length: 12
J gene: TRBJ2-6
CDR3 protein: SANGPIGANVLT

V gene: TRBV28
clone size: -
CDR3 length: 12
J gene: TRBJ2-7
CDR3 protein: ASSERGRSSEQY

V gene: TRBV24-1
clone size: -
CDR3 length: 11
J gene: TRBJ1-2
CDR3 protein: ATSDYRATGYT

V gene: TRBV19
clone size: many
CDR3 length: 9
J gene: TRBJ1-2
CDR3 protein: ATGSTKGYT

V gene: TRBV20-1
clone size: few
CDR3 length: 12
J gene: TRBJ2-3
CDR3 protein: SARASSSADTQY

V gene: TRBV7-9
clone size: -
CDR3 length: 11
J gene: TRBJ2-3
CDR3 protein: ARSSERTDTQY

V gene: TRBV20-1
clone size: many
CDR3 length: 16
J gene: TRBJ2-7
CDR3 protein: SASTLQRDRMGRYEQY

V gene: TRBV19
clone size: many
CDR3 length: 13
J gene: TRBJ2-5
CDR3 protein: ASSVDLAGVVTQY

V gene: TRBV19
clone size: -
CDR3 length: 13
J gene: TRBJ2-7
CDR3 protein: ASSIRDLSSYEQY

V gene: TRBV28
clone size: few
CDR3 length: 10
J gene: TRBJ1-1
CDR3 protein: ASSFGRLEAF

V gene: TRBV3-1
clone size: -
CDR3 length: 13
J gene: TRBJ2-3
CDR3 protein: ASSQASGETDTQY

V gene: TRBV29-1
clone size: -
CDR3 length: 12
J gene: TRBJ1-2
CDR3 protein: SVRGGTGSYGYT

V gene: TRBV9
clone size: -
CDR3 length: 11
J gene: TRBJ1-1
CDR3 protein: ASSLGDATEAF

V gene: TRBV5-1
clone size: few
CDR3 length: 13
J gene: TRBJ1-1
CDR3 protein: ASSLRSEGGTEAF

V gene: TRBV20-1
clone size: -
CDR3 length: 12
J gene: TRBJ2-2
CDR3 protein: SASRGLDTGELF